This entry describes one TCR beta chain. The antigen remains undetermined. The junction shows a germline mismatch at one end, possibly a read error. The sample comes from a study of identical twins. Overall study findings and caveats: Excess twin sharing in beta out-of-frame sequences was weaker.

TCRdb re-analysed the 5' RACE reads in MiXCR, keeping a single row per CDR3 protein. The profile shows hundreds of thousands of distinct CDR3 sequences, around an eighth of them singletons. The CDR3 runs to 16 residues. Per the germline V gene, CDR1 is KGHDR and CDR2 is SFDVKD. These same data were also listed under a study on yellow fever vaccine responses in identical twins.

The TCR originated in a woman aged 18-29 years in good health. The rearrangement uses TRBV24-1 and TRBJ1-5; 10 bases map to TRBD1. The sequenced sample consisted of CD8+ T cells sorted from blood. The CDR3 DNA is TGTGCCACCAGTCATTTAAGGGACAGGGGATGCCAGCCCCAGCATTTT. Amino acid sequence: CATSHLRDRGCQPQHF.